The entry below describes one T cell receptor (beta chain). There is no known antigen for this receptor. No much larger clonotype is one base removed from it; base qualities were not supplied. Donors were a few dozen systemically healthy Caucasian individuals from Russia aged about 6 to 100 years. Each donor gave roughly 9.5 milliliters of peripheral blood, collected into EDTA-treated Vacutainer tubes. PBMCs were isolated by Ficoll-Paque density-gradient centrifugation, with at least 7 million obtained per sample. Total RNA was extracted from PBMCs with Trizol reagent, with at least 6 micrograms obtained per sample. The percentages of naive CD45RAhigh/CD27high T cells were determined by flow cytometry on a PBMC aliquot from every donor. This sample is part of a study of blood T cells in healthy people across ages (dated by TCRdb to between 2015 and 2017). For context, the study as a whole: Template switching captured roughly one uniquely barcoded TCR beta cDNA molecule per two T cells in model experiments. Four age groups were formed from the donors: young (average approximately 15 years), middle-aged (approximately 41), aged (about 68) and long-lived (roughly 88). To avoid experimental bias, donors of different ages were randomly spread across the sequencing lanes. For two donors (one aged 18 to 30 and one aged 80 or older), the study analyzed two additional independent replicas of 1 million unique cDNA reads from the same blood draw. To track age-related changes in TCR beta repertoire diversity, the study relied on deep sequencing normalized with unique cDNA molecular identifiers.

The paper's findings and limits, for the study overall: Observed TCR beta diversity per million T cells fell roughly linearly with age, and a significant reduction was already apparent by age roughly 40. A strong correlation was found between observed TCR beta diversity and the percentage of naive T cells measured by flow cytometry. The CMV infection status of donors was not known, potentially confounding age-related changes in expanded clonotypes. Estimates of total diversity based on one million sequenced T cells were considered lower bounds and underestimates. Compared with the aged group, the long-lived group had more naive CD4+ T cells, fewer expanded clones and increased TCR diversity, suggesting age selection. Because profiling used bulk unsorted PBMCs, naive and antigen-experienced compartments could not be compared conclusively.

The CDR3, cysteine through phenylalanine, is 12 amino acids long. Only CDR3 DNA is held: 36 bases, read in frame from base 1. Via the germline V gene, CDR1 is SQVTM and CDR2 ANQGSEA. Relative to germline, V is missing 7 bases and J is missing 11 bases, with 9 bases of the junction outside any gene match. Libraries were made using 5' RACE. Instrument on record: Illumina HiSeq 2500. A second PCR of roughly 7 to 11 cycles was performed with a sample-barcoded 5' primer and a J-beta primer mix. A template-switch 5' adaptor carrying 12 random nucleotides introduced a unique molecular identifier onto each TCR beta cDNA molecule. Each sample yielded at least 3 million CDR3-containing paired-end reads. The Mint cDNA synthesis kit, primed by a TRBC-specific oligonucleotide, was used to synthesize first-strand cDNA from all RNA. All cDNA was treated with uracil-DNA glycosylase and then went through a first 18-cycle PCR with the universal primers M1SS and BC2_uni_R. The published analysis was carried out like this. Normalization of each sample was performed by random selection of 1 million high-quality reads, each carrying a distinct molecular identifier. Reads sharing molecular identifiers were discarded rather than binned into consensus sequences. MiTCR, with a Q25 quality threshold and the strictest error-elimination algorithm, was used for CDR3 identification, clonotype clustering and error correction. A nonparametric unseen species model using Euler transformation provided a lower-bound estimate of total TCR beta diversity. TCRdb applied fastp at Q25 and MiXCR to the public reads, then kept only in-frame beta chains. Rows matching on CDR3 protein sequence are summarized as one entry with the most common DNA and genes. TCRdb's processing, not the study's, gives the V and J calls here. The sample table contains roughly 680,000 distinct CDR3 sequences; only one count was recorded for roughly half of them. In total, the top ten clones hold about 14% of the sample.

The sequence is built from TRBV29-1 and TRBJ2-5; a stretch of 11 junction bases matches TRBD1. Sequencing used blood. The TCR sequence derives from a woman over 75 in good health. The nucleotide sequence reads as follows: TGCAGCGCGGGACAGGGGGGCAATGAGCAGTACTTC. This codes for CSAGQGGNEQYF. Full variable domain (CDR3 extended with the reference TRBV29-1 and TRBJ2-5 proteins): SAVISQKPSRDICQRGTSLTIQCQVDSQVTMMFWYRQQPGQSLTLIATANQGSEATYESGFVIDKFPISRPNLTFSTLTVSNMSPEDSSIYLCSAGQGGNEQYFGPGTRLLVL.